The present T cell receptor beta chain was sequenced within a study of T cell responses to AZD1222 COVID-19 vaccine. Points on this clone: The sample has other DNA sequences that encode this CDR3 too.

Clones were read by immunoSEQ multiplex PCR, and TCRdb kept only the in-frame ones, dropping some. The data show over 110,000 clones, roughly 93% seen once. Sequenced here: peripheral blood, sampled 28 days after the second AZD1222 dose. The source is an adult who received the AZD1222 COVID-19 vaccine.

DNA of the CDR3: TGTGCCAGCAGCCCCGGACAAGGTTATGGCTACACCTTC. Its translation is CASSPGQGYGYTF. The chain joins TRBV7-3 to TRBJ1-2; a possible D gene is TRBD1 (5 bases). Trimming removed 5 bases from V and 5 bases from J, with 12 bases in between. The CDR3 is made up of 13 amino acids. CDR1 is SGHTA and CDR2 is FQGTGA in the germline V gene.